Given below is one TCR beta chain in context. Its specificity is unknown. The sample originates from a study of T cell responses to AZD1222 COVID-19 vaccine. Study results and limitations: After two AZD1222 doses, spike-specific TCR breadth and depth rose versus day 0. The CD4 TCRs associated with vaccination extended across spike and predominated at 160-218 and 743-854. Donors in the cohort were predominantly white British and more often female, and clonal diversity was possibly underestimated.

Libraries were prepared by immunoSEQ multiplex PCR; TCRdb keeps only in-frame clonotypes and omits some of them. The sample includes approximately 140,000 clones, 90% of them seen just once. CDR3 length: 15 amino acids. V lost 0 bases and J lost 6, with 12 bases in between. Germline CDR1 is LGHDT and CDR2 is YNNKEL (reference sequence). This sequence originates from an adult who received the AZD1222 COVID-19 vaccine. J is TRBJ2-1 and V is TRBV3-1 (or the pseudogene TRBV3-2); D unresolved. Here the sequenced sample was peripheral blood, taken 28 days after the second AZD1222 dose. The CDR3, as DNA: TGTGCCAGCAGCCAAGATCCCTGGGTCGGCAATGAGCAGTTCTTC. Translating it yields CASSQDPWVGNEQFF.